Each of the 16 T cell receptor beta chains below was sequenced from the same sample in a study of molecular identifiers for immune sequencing clone quantification. One entry per CDR3 protein, called by TCRdb with MiXCR from the PCR reads. The repertoire has 250,000 to 400,000 distinct CDR3 sequences, about a fifth of them found once; the top ten carry roughly 0.8%. The specimen sequenced was naive CD8+ T cells from blood, with Jurkat cell RNA spiked in. Subset of the sample: FACS-sorted CD8+CD4-CCR7+CD45RA+ naive T cells. These TCRs come from a human donor in good health. Some libraries in this study had Jurkat cell RNA spiked in.

Concerning this clonotype: Possible read error: a much larger clone is one base away. The V gene is TRBV4-1, the J gene TRBJ1-1; D possibly corresponds to TRBD1 (6 bases). This CDR3 spans 19 amino acids. V was cut by 0 bases and J by 0 bases, with 20 bases left in between. CDR1 is MGHRA, CDR2 YSYEKL, per germline. The CDR3 bases are TGCGCCAGCAGCCAAGAAACAGGGTCCAATGTAGTTGTGAACACTGAAGCTTTCTTT. Encoded protein: CASSQETGSNVVVNTEAFF.

This clonotype was found a few times. The V gene is TRBV4-3, the J gene TRBJ1-3; D might be TRBD1 (5 bases). The CDR3 is 18 residues long. Germline CDR1 reads LGHNA; CDR2 reads YSLEER. Trimming stripped 2 bases from V and 0 bases from J, with 17 bases between. The CDR3 reads CASSQSRAGIRSGNTIYF. In nucleotides, the CDR3 is TGCGCCAGCAGCCAATCCCGGGCAGGGATCCGCTCTGGAAACACCATATATTTT.

Turning to this clonotype: This may be a read error: a much more frequent sequence differs by one nucleotide. The V and J genes are TRBV4-1 and TRBJ1-5, with a weak D call TRBD1 (5 bases). The CDR3 loop spans 15 amino acids. Germline V CDR1 and CDR2: MGHRA, YSYEKL. The CDR3: CASNQVIRGNQPQHF. CDR3 bases: TGCGCCAGCAACCAAGTCATCAGGGGCAATCAGCCCCAGCATTTT.

Points on this clonotype: A much larger clonotype is one base distant, so this may be a read error. This chain joins TRBV7-2 and TRBJ1-1; the match to TRBD1 covers 9 bases. The germline CDR1 and CDR2 sequences are SGHTA and FQGNSA. The trim removed 5 bases at V and 3 bases at J, leaving 7 bases unmatched. CDR3 size: 15 residues. CDR3 in amino acids: CASSTGQGMDTEAFF. DNA of the CDR3: TGTGCCAGCAGCACGGGACAGGGAATGGACACTGAAGCTTTCTTT.

This clonotype was observed at least ten times. The rearrangement uses TRBV7-9 and TRBJ1-4, with D possibly matching TRBD1 (5 bases). The CDR3 consists of 16 residues. Germline CDR1 reads SEHNR; CDR2 reads FQNEAQ (reference sequence). The germline V and J ends were trimmed by 3 bases and 6 bases, with 17 bases remaining between them. The DNA for the CDR3 is TGTGCCAGCAGCTTGAGAACCGGGACGGAGGATGAAAAACTGTTTTTT. It specifies CASSLRTGTEDEKLFF.

Ten or more counts support this clonotype. The gene calls are TRBV27 and TRBJ1-5, with 10 bases lining up with TRBD1. Germline-derived CDR1 and CDR2 are MNHEY and SMNVEV (reference sequence). The ends lost 4 bases at V and 6 bases at J; junction bases unmatched: 3. This CDR3 region has 14 residues. Written as DNA, the CDR3 is TGTGCCAGCAGTTCCGGACAGGGGGGTCAGCCCCAGCATTTT. Protein: CASSSGQGGQPQHF.

The chain combines TRBV3-1 with TRBJ2-7, with D unresolved. Germline assignment: CDR1 LGHDT and CDR2 YNNKEL (reference sequence). The germline V and J ends were trimmed by 5 bases and 0 bases, with 14 bases remaining between them. This CDR3 is 15 amino acids long. The CDR3 loop is CASSAGLGSSYEQYF. CDR3 sequence (DNA): TGTGCCAGCAGCGCCGGGTTGGGCTCCTCCTACGAGCAGTACTTC.

Note on this clonotype: Possible read error: a much larger clone is one base away. The CDR3 end shows no conserved phenylalanine or tryptophan, and so a read error is likely. This chain uses TRBV7-6 with TRBJ1-1, with TRBD1 matching over 9 bases. The CDR3 totals 14 residues. J gave up 3 bases and V 4 bases, and 3 bases lay outside the gene matches. From germline, CDR1 is SGHVS and CDR2 FNYEAQ. CDR3 nucleotide sequence: TGTGCCAGCAGCTGGGGACAGGGCGACACTGAAGCTTTCCTT. Encoded protein: CASSWGQGDTEAFL.

This clonotype was observed many times. The chain recombines TRBV5-4 with TRBJ1-1; maybe TRBD1 (5 bases). This CDR3 is 16 amino acids long. Deletions cut 0 bases from V and 0 bases from J, with 12 bases between. Germline CDR1 reads SGHNT; CDR2 reads YYREEE (reference sequence). CDR3 sequence reads: CASSLEGLGLNTEAFF. For the CDR3, the DNA is TGTGCCAGCAGCTTGGAGGGGCTGGGCTTGAACACTGAAGCTTTCTTT. The whole variable domain, remainder taken from reference TRBV5-4 and TRBJ1-1, is ETGVTQSPTHLIKTRGQQVTLRCSSQSGHNTVSWYQQALGQGPQFIFQYYREEENGRGNFPPRFSGLQFPNYSSELNVNALELDDSALYLCASSLEGLGLNTEAFFGQGTRLTVV.

This clonotype was seen more than once but under ten times. J is TRBJ2-7 and V is TRBV27; TRBD2 agrees at 8 bases. Germline trimming cut 3 bases from V and 1 base from J; bases unmatched to any gene: 5. This CDR3 is built from 15 residues. Per germline, CDR1 MNHEY and CDR2 SMNVEV (reference sequence). The CDR3 sequence: CASSFGAGVSYEQYF. The CDR3 DNA is TGTGCCAGCAGTTTCGGAGCGGGGGTTTCCTACGAGCAGTACTTC.

This clonotype was picked up many times. Because the CDR3 is missing its conserved closing phenylalanine or tryptophan, this is likely a read error. Because the CDR3's place on the DNA is in doubt, the DNA is left out and the CDR3 is given as listed by TCRdb. The J gene is TRBJ2-5, the V gene TRBV29-1; the D call of TRBD1 is as the table states it, not checked on the DNA. The CDR3 numbers 12 amino acids, ends counted. Germline lookup yields CDR1 SQVTM and CDR2 ANQGSEA. The chain's CDR3 is CSVEDQEPHTVV.

Worth noting for this clonotype: A much more abundant neighbour one base away suggests this may be a read error. The genes are TRBV7-6 and TRBJ1-1, with D perhaps matching TRBD1 (5 bases). V was shortened by 1 base and J by 11 bases, with 17 bases between the two germline ends. The CDR3 is made up of 14 amino acids. CDR1 is SGHVS and CDR2 is FNYEAQ in the germline V gene. For the CDR3, the DNA is TGTGCCAGCAGCTTAGAAGAATGGGGGTTTGATGCTTTCTTT. This translates into CASSLEEWGFDAFF.

Many counts were recorded for this clonotype. The chain carries TRBV28 and TRBJ2-3, with a possible D match to TRBD1 (6 bases). V was shortened by 8 bases and J by 2 bases, with 14 bases between the two germline ends. The CDR3 has 14 residues. Germline-derived CDR1 and CDR2 are MDHEN and SYDVKM. The CDR3 region has the DNA TGTGCCAGCGCCCTGACGGGACACACAGATACGCAGTATTTT. Translation gives CASALTGHTDTQYF.

This clonotype turned up a few times. The chain links TRBV19 to TRBJ1-6; D is ambiguous. The CDR3 consists of 16 residues. Germline assignment: CDR1 LNHDA and CDR2 SQIVND (reference sequence). V gave up 2 bases and J gave up 7 bases, with 15 bases separating them. The CDR3 loop is CASSINDIRRNSPLHF. DNA for the CDR3: TGTGCCAGTAGTATAAACGACATTAGACGGAATTCACCCCTCCACTTT.

This clonotype has a count of ten or more. The chain is built from TRBV9 and TRBJ2-7; D is perhaps TRBD1 or TRBD2 (6 bases each). With 1 base removed from V and 6 bases from J, the gap between germline ends came to 14 bases. Germline loops: CDR1 SGDLS, CDR2 YYNGEE. This CDR3 is 14 amino acids long. CDR3 sequence: CASSVTGMGGEQYF. Here the CDR3 DNA reads TGTGCCAGCAGCGTAACAGGGATGGGAGGCGAGCAGTACTTC.

This clonotype was observed a handful of times. Here the CDR3 DNA reads TGTGCCAGCAGTTCGTGGACAGGACCCAAGGAGAACACTGAAGCTTTCTTT. Encoded protein: CASSSWTGPKENTEAFF. The rearrangement joins TRBV6-2 or TRBV6-3 to TRBJ1-1; 7 nucleotides agree with TRBD1. The CDR3 loop spans 17 amino acids. CDR1 and CDR2 (germline): MNHEY, SVGEGT. Trimming removed 4 bases from V and 1 base from J; junction bases left unmatched: 12.